This TCR beta chain appears in the sequencing data of a study of blood T cell repertoires in COVID-19. Study background: Samples taken during acute and convalescent COVID-19 were collected in the United States, Italy and Spain. Nucleic acid was either cDNA or gDNA, and it came from T cells, B-cell-depleted T cells, or PBMCs.

In the authors' workflow: Amplification with reference gene primers provided the estimates of nucleated cell counts. Repertoires were generated with immunoSEQ multiplex PCR, while TCRdb's copy carries only in-frame clones and drops some. V and J calls and clone size are as listed in that table; D and trimming were resolved from the DNA. The sample holds more than 55,000 clones, roughly 80% seen once. Unmatched junction bases numbered 4, after V lost 0 bases and J lost 0 bases. This CDR3 spans 16 amino acids. The germline V gene encodes CDR1 SGHRS and CDR2 YFSETQ. The TCR originated in a man in his 60s with acute or convalescent COVID-19. The genes are TRBV5-1 and TRBJ2-3; 7 nucleotides agree with TRBD2. The sample was peripheral blood. The CDR3 loop is CASSLATAGSTDTQYF. Here the CDR3 DNA reads TGCGCCAGCAGCTTGGCAACAGCGGGGAGCACAGATACGCAGTATTTT. The full variable domain, completed using reference TRBV5-1 and TRBJ2-3, is KAGVTQTPRYLIKTRGQQVTLSCSPISGHRSVSWYQQTPGQGLQFLFEYFSETQRNKGNFPGRFSGRQFSNSRSEMNVSTLELGDSALYLCASSLATAGSTDTQYFGPGTRLTVL.